This TCR beta chain originates from a study of blood T cell repertoires in COVID-19. Study-level information: Acute and convalescent COVID-19 specimens originated in the United States, Italy and Spain. PBMCs, B-cell-depleted T cells, or T cells provided the cDNA or gDNA that made up the material.

In the study's own analysis: For nucleated cells, counts were estimated from reference gene primer amplification. Libraries were prepared by immunoSEQ multiplex PCR; TCRdb keeps only in-frame clonotypes and omits some of them. The V and J calls and clone size come from that table; D and trimming were worked out from the DNA. The sample has fewer than 75,000 clones; about 90% are singletons. The V segment lost 10 bases and the J segment 7 bases; nucleotides outside the gene matches: 9. This CDR3 has 14 amino acids. The V gene's germline CDR1 is LNHDA and CDR2 SQIVND (reference sequence). The clonotype comes from a man between 50 and 59 years old with active COVID-19. Input material: peripheral blood. The chain links TRBV19 to TRBJ1-4; 10 positions match TRBD1. The CDR3 is CAMSRTGGFEKLFF. The DNA for the CDR3 is TGTGCCATGAGCAGGACAGGGGGTTTTGAAAAACTGTTTTTT.